This entry concerns a single T cell receptor beta chain. This clone has a handful of counts. Its antigen is currently not known. Nothing much larger sits one base from this clone, and base qualities are not available. From the cysteine up to the phenylalanine, the CDR3 has a length of 14 residues. The retained sequence is limited to the CDR3, 42 bases, with the frame set at the first base. The germline V gene (reference sequence) supplies CDR1 LNHNV and CDR2 YYDKDF. V is pruned by 4 bases and J by 3 bases, leaving 6 bases of the junction without a gene match. The source of the sample is a study of cytomegalovirus exposure and HLA in healthy donors (TCRdb year 2017). Looking at the study overall: The roughly 650 repertoires of the first cohort and the 95 to 150 validation repertoires were produced on the same platform, according to a later analysis. The study aimed to test whether signatures of past pathogen exposure could be identified by cataloging public T cell receptors. Besides the first cohort of about 730 subjects, a separate validation cohort made up of 120 different subjects was used. To predict cytomegalovirus infection status, the study combined high-throughput TCR immunosequencing, statistical association of individual TCRs with disease status, and machine learning. Overall study outcomes, separate from this receptor: A total of 150 or so TCR beta chains were listed by the study as associated with cytomegalovirus. Most TCR sequences were observed very rarely across donors, whereas some public TCRs were present in many individuals. The classifier was reported to diagnose cytomegalovirus status with high specificity and sensitivity in both the original and validation cohorts. Subsequent analysis determined that TCRs grouped into clusters in the first cohort also showed a tendency toward co-occurrence across the roughly 120 validation repertoires, and 90% to 95% of cluster scores exceeded 0. The authors suggested that the approach could potentially be extended to other disease states and immunological phenotypes. The validation cohort had no HLA typing available for a later analysis, so co-occurrence within that cohort was assessed over all 120 or so repertoires. In vitro tests confirmed that a few of the cytomegalovirus-associated TCR beta chains recognize cytomegalovirus antigens.

The donors belonged to the validation cohort of around 120 subjects, which was separate from the roughly 670-subject first cohort. Libraries were made using the immunoSEQ multiplex PCR assay. The paper's data handling went like this. A statistical classification framework was developed to diagnose cytomegalovirus status using the catalog of TCR beta chain sequences. The immuneACCESS repertoire file appears here via TCRdb, limited to in-frame rearrangements. These files lack a portion of the clones; in checked studies, under half of the deficit traces to unresolved V genes, and the cause of the others is not known. That table gives V, J and clone size, and the DNA gave D and trimming. The table for this sample lists around 56,000 clones; 89% of them were counted only once. The ten most abundant clones make up about 15% of the sample.

The sequencing sample was made of PBMCs. This TCR came from a woman aged 18-30 years in good health and CMV-seronegative. The rearranged chain carries TRBV15 and TRBJ2-7, with 7 central nucleotides matching TRBD1. The nucleotide sequence is TGTGCCACCAGCACCTACAGGGGCGTCTACGAGCAGTACTTC. Its amino acids are CATSTYRGVYEQYF.